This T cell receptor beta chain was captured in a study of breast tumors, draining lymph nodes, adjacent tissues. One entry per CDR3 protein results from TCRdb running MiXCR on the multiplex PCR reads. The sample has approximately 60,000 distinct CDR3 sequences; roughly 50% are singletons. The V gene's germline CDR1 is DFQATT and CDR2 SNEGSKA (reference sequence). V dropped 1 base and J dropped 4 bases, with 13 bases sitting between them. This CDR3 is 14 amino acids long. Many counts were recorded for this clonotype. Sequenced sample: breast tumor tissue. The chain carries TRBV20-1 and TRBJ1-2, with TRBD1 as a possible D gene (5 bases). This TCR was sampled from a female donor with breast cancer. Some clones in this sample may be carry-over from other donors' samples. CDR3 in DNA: TGCAGTGCTAGAGTTCCGAGGGGACCCTATGGCTACACCTTC. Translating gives CSARVPRGPYGYTF.